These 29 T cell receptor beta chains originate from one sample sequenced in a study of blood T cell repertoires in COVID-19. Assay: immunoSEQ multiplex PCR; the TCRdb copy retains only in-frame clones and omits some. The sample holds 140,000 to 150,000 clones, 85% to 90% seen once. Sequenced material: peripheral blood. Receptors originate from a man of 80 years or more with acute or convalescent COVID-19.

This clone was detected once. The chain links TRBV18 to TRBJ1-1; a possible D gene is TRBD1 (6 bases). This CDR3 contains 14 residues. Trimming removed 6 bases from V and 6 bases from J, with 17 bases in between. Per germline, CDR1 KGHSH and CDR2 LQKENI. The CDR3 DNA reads TGTGCCAGCTCCCGAGGGACACCGCCGTCTGAAGCTTTCTTT. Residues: CASSRGTPPSEAFF.

The CDR3 sequence: CSVDTGTGGRDTQYF. CDR3 sequence (DNA): TGCAGCGTTGATACCGGGACAGGGGGGAGAGATACGCAGTATTTT. V gene TRBV29-1 combines with J gene TRBJ2-3; TRBD1 agrees at 11 bases. The junction had 7 bases not matched to a gene; V was cut back by 3 bases and J by 5 bases. Germline V lookup: CDR1 SQVTM, CDR2 ANQGSEA. The length of the CDR3 is 15 residues.

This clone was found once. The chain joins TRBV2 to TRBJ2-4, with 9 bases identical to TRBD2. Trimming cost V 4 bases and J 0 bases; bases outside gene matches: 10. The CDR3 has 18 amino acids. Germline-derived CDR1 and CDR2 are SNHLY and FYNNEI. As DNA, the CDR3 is TGTGCCAGCAGTGTTGTGACTAGCGGAGCGCTAGCCAAAAACATTCAGTACTTC. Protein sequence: CASSVVTSGALAKNIQYF.

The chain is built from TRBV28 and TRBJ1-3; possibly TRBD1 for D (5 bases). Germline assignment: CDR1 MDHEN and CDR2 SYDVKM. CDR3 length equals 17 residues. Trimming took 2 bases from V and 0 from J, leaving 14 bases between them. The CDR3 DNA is TGTGCCAGCAGTTTAGTCGCGGGGGGATCCTCTGGAAACACCATATATTTT. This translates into CASSLVAGGSSGNTIYF.

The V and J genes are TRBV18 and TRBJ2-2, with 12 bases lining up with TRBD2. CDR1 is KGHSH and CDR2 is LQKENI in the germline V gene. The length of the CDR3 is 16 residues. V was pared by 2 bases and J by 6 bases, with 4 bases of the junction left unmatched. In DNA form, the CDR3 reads TGTGCCAGCTCACCAAGACTAGCGGGAGTTGCCGGGGAGCTGTTTTTT. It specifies CASSPRLAGVAGELFF.

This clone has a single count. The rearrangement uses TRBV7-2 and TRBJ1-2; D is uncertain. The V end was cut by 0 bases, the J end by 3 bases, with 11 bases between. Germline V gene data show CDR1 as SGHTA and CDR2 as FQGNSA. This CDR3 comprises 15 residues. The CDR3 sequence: CASSLASTADYGYTF. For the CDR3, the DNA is TGTGCCAGCAGCTTAGCGTCCACAGCGGACTATGGCTACACCTTC.

The DNA of the CDR3 is TGTGCCAGCCGGGACAGGGGGTTAGGGTACGAGCAGTACTTC. It translates to CASRDRGLGYEQYF. This chain joins TRBV2 and TRBJ2-7; TRBD1 aligns across 11 bases. V lost 8 bases, J lost 4 bases, and 7 bases stayed unmatched. CDR1 is SNHLY, CDR2 FYNNEI, per germline. CDR3 length: 14 residues.

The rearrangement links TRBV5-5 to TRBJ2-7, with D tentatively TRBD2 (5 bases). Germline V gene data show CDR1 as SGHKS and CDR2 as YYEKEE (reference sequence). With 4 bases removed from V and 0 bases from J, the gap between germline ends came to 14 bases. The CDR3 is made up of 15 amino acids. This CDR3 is CASSPGIYNSYEQYF. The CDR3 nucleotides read TGTGCCAGCAGCCCGGGGATTTATAACTCCTACGAGCAGTACTTC. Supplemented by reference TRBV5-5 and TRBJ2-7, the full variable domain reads DAGVTQSPTHLIKTRGQQVTLRCSPISGHKSVSWYQQVLGQGPQFIFQYYEKEERGRGNFPDRFSARQFPNYSSELNVNALLLGDSALYLCASSPGIYNSYEQYFGPGTRLTVT.

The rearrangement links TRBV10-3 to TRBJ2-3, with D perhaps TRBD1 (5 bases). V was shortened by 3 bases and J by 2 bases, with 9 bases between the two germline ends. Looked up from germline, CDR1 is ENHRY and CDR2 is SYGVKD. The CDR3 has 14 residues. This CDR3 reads CAISDAGATDTQYF. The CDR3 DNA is TGTGCCATCAGTGACGCTGGGGCCACAGATACGCAGTATTTT.

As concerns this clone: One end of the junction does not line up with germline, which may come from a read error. The CDR3 reads CASSGGRGLGSF. CDR3 coding DNA: TGTGCCAGCAGTGGGGGTCGGGGACTAGGAAGCTTC. The chain joins TRBV5-6 to TRBJ2-4, with TRBD2 identical over 8 bases. The length of the CDR3 is 12 residues. The germline CDR1 and CDR2 sequences are SGHDT and YYEEEE.

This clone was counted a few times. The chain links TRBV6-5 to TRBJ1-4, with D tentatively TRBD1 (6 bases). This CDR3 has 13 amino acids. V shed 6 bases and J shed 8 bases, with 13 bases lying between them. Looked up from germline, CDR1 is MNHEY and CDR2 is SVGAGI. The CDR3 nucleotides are TGTGCCAGCAGCCCAGGGGTTTTGGAAAAACTGTTTTTT. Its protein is CASSPGVLEKLFF.

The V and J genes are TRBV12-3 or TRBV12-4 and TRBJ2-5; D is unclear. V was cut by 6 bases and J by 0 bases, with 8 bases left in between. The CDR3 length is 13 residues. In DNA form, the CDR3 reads TGTGCCAGCAGCCCCGGGTACCAAGAGACCCAGTACTTC. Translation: CASSPGYQETQYF.

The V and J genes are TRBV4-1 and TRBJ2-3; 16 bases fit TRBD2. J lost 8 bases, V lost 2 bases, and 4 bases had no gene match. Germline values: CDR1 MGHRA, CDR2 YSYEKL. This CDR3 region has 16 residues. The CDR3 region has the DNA TGCGCCAGCAGCCAATTGGGACTAGCGGGGGGGGTTACGCAGTATTTT. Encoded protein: CASSQLGLAGGVTQYF.

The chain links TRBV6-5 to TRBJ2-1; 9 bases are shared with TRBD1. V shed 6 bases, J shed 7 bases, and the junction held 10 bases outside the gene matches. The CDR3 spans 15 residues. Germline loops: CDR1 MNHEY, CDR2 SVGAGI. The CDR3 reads CASSSGTGWTNEQFF. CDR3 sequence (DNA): TGTGCCAGCAGCTCAGGGACAGGGTGGACGAATGAGCAGTTCTTC.

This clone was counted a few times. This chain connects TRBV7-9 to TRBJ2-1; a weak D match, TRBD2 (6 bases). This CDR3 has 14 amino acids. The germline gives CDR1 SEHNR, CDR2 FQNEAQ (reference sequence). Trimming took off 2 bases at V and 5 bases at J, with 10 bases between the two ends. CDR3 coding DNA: TGTGCCAGCAGCTTATCCAGGACTAACAATGAGCAGTTCTTC. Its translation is CASSLSRTNNEQFF.

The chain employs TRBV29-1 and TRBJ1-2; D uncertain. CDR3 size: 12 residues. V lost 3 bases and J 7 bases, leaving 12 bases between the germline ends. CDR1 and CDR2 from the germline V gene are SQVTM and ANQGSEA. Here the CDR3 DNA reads TGCAGCGTTGAGGCCTCCCCAGGTGGCTACACCTTC. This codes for CSVEASPGGYTF.

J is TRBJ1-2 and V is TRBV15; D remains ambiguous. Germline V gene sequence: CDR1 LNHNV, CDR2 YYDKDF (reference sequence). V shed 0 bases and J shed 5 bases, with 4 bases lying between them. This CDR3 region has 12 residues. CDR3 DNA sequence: TGTGCCACCAGCAGAGATAAATATGGCTACACCTTC. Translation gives CATSRDKYGYTF.

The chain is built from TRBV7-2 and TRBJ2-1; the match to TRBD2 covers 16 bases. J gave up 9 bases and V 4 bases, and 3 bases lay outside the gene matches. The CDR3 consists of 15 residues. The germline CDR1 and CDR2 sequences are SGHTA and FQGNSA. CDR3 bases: TGTGCCAGCAGCTCGGGACTAGCGGGAGGGGGTGAGCAGTTCTTC. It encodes CASSSGLAGGGEQFF.

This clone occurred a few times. CDR3 region: CATSDSSGTSSNEQFF. In DNA, the CDR3 is TGTGCCACCAGTGATTCATCCGGGACTAGCAGCAATGAGCAGTTCTTC. This chain links TRBV24-1 with TRBJ2-1, with TRBD2 identical over 9 bases. Germline-derived CDR1 and CDR2 are KGHDR and SFDVKD. V lost 2 bases and J lost 6; bases outside the gene matches: 7. The CDR3 is 16 residues long.

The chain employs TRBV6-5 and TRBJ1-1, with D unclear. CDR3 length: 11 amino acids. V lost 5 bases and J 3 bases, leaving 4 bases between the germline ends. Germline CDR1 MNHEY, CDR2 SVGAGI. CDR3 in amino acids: CASSRDTEAFF. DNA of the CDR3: TGTGCCAGCAGTCGGGACACTGAAGCTTTCTTT.

CDR3 protein: CASSFDRGYQHF. Written as DNA, the CDR3 is TGTGCCAGCAGCTTTGACAGAGGCTATCAGCATTTT. The chain uses TRBV5-4 and TRBJ1-5, with a possible D match to TRBD1 (5 bases). The CDR3 is made up of 12 amino acids. The V end was cut by 2 bases, the J end by 13 bases, with 13 bases between. Looked up from germline, CDR1 is SGHNT and CDR2 is YYREEE (reference sequence).

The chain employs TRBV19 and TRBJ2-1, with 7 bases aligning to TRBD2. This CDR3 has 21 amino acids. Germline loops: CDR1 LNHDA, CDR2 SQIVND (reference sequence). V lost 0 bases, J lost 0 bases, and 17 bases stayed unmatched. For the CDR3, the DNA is TGTGCCAGTAGTATAGATCGAGGGCGTGGGAGCGGGGTAAGCTCCTACAATGAGCAGTTCTTC. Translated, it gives CASSIDRGRGSGVSSYNEQFF.

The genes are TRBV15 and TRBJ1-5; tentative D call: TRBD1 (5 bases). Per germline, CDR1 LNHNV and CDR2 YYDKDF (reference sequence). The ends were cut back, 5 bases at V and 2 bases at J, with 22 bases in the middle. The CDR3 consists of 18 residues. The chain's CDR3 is CATSSRRRGEWRNQPQHF. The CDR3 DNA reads TGTGCCACCAGCTCACGAAGACGGGGGGAGTGGCGCAATCAGCCCCAGCATTTT. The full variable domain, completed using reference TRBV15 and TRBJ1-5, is DAMVIQNPRYQVTQFGKPVTLSCSQTLNHNVMYWYQQKSSQAPKLLFHYYDKDFNNEADTPDNFQSRRPNTSFCFLDIRSPGLGDTAMYLCATSSRRRGEWRNQPQHFGDGTRLSIL.

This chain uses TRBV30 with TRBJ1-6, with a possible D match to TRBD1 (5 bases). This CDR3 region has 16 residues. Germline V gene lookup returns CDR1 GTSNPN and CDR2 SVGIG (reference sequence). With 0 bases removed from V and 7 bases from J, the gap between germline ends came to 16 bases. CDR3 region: CAWSVWGEARNSPLHF. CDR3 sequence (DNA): TGTGCCTGGAGTGTATGGGGGGAAGCTCGGAATTCACCCCTCCACTTT. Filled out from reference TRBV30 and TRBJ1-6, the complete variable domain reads SQTIHQWPATLVQPVGSPLSLECTVEGTSNPNLYWYRQAAGRGLQLLFYSVGIGQISSEVPQNLSASRPQDRQFILSSKKLLLSDSGFYLCAWSVWGEARNSPLHFGNGTRLTVT.

The CDR3 nucleotides are TGTGCCAGCAGTGAAGGGGGGAGGGGGCAGCCCCAGCATTTT. Translated, it gives CASSEGGRGQPQHF. This chain links TRBV6-1 with TRBJ1-5, with D perhaps matching TRBD1 (6 bases). Germline V gene data show CDR1 as MNHNS and CDR2 as SASEGT. Trimming removed 1 base at V and 7 bases at J, with 11 bases between. There are 14 residues in the CDR3.

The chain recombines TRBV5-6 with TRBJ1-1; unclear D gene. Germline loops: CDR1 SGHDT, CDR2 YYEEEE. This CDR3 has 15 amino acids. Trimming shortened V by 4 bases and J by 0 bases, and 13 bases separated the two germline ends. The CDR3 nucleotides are TGTGCCAGCAGCCCCGCGGGCGGGATGAACACTGAAGCTTTCTTT. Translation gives CASSPAGGMNTEAFF.

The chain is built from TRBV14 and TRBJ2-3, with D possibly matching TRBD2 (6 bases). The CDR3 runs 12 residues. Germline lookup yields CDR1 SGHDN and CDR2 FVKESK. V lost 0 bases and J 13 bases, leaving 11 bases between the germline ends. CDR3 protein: CASSQDPREEYF. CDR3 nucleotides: TGTGCCAGCAGCCAAGACCCTAGGGAGGAGTATTTT.

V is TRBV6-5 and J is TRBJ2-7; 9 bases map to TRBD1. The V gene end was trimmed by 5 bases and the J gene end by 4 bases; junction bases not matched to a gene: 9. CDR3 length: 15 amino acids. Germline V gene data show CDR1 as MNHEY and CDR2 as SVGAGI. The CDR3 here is CASSTSGTGMYEQYF. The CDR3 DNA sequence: TGTGCCAGCAGTACTTCCGGGACAGGGATGTACGAGCAGTACTTC.

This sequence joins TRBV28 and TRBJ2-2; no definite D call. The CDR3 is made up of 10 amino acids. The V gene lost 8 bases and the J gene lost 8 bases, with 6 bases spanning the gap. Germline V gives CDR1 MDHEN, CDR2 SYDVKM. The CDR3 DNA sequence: TGTGCCAGCGGCCAGGGGGAGCTGTTTTTT. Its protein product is CASGQGELFF.